This TCR beta chain is drawn from a study of PD-1 blockade in classical Hodgkin lymphoma. The length of the CDR3 is 15 residues. V was cut by 2 bases and J by 3 bases, with 12 bases left in between. Germline values: CDR1 MNHEY, CDR2 SMNVEV (reference sequence). Produced via immunoSEQ multiplex PCR; TCRdb's table is partial and in-frame only. Of about 39,000 clones listed, 77% were seen once; the top ten hold around 9.8%. Specified time point: cycle 4 day 1 (C4D1), after about 6 weeks of nivolumab. Each patient relapsed following autologous stem cell transplantation, and prior brentuximab vedotin exposure differed.

V is TRBV27 and J is TRBJ2-3; the D gene is possibly TRBD2 (7 bases). Sequencing was performed on peripheral blood mononuclear cells (PBMCs), taken before the fourth cycle of nivolumab. The source of this sequence is a human donor with classical Hodgkin lymphoma. In nucleotides, the CDR3 is TGTGCCAGCAGTTTAGGGGGGGCTGGGACAGATACGCAGTATTTT. Translating it yields CASSLGGAGTDTQYF.